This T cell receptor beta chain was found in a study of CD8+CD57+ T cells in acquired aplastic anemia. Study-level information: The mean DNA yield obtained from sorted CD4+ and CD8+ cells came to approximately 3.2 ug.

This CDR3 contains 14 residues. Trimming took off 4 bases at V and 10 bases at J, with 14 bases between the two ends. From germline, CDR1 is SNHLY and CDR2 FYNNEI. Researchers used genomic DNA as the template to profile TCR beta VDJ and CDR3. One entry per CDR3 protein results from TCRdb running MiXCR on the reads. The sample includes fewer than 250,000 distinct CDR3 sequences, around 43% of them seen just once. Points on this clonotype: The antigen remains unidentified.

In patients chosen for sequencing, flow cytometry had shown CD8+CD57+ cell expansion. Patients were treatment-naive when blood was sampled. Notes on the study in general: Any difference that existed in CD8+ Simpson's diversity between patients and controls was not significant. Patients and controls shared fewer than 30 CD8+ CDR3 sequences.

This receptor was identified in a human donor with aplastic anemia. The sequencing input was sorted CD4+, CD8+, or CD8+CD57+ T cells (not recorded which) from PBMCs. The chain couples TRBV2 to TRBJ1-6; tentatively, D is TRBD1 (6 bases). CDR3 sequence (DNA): TGTGCCAGCAGTGTATTACAGGGTTCATCACCCCTCCACTTT. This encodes CASSVLQGSSPLHF.